This is a list of T cell receptor beta chains from one sample in a study of glioma-infiltrating T cells after dendritic cell vaccination. Sequencing was performed with immunoSEQ multiplex PCR; in TCRdb, only in-frame clones are kept and a portion is missing. This repertoire shows around 67,000 clones, about 86% found once; its top ten account for roughly 7.7%. The source material was blood, sampled before dendritic cell vaccination. The source of these receptors is a human donor with glioblastoma. CDR3s include the opening cysteine and the closing phenylalanine or tryptophan. A D gene is named only where the DNA matches it firmly. Clone size appears in some rows only: once, few, many, or a class for an expanded clone.

14 | TRBJ1-1 | NA | TRBV7-2 | NA | CASSYSGMNTEAFF | TGTGCCAGCAGCTATTCGGGGATGAACACTGAAGCTTTCTTT
14 | TRBJ1-2 | NA | TRBV25-1 | NA | CASSDPGTNYGYTF | TGTGCCAGCAGTGACCCGGGAACTAACTATGGCTACACCTTC
15 | TRBJ1-3 | NA | TRBV7-9 | NA | CASSLGPSPGNTIYF | TGTGCCAGCAGCTTGGGGCCATCCCCTGGAAACACCATATATTTT
15 | TRBJ1-1 | NA | TRBV5-1 | NA | CASSLEGLSNTEAFF | TGCGCCAGCAGCTTGGAAGGACTTTCGAACACTGAAGCTTTCTTT
17 | TRBJ2-1 | NA | TRBV4-3 | NA | CASSQVSAGAVYNEQFF | TGCGCCAGCAGCCAAGTATCGGCGGGGGCCGTGTACAATGAGCAGTTCTTC
16 | TRBJ2-1 | TRBD1 | TRBV4-1 | NA | CASSQPRDSPYNEQFF | TGCGCCAGCAGCCAACCAAGGGACAGCCCCTACAATGAGCAGTTCTTC
15 | TRBJ2-7 | NA | TRBV4-3 | NA | CASSQDRAGSDEQYF | TGCGCCAGCAGCCAAGATCGTGCGGGTTCGGACGAGCAGTACTTC
18 | TRBJ2-2 | TRBD2 | TRBV10-3 | NA | CAISDRAGVPSGTGELFF | TGTGCCATCAGTGACCGAGCGGGGGTGCCCTCTGGCACCGGGGAGCTGTTTTTT
15 | TRBJ1-2 | NA | TRBV27 | NA | CASSSTPDSQHGYTF | TGTGCCAGCAGCTCAACCCCCGACAGTCAACATGGCTACACCTTC
18 | TRBJ2-5 | NA | TRBV4-1 | NA | CASSQEGRGEGDQETQYF | TGCGCCAGCAGCCAAGAAGGTAGGGGTGAAGGGGACCAAGAGACCCAGTACTTC
15 | TRBJ2-1 | NA | TRBV7-3 | NA | CASSSQPPPINEQFF | TGTGCCAGCAGCTCCCAACCTCCTCCTATCAATGAGCAGTTCTTC
15 | TRBJ2-7 | TRBD1 | TRBV6-1 | NA | CASRDRDRATYEQYF | TGTGCCAGCAGGGACCGGGACAGGGCCACCTACGAGCAGTACTTC
13 | TRBJ1-2 | NA | TRBV2 | NA | CASSEGSDYGYTF | TGTGCCAGCAGTGAAGGCTCAGACTATGGCTACACCTTC
14 | TRBJ1-1 | TRBD1 | TRBV7-9 | NA | CASSLGQANTEAFF | TGTGCCAGCAGCTTGGGACAGGCGAACACTGAAGCTTTCTTT
14 | TRBJ1-6 | NA | TRBV6-6 | NA | CASSSGGDNSPLHF | TGTGCCAGCAGTTCTGGGGGCGATAATTCACCCCTCCACTTT
17 | TRBJ1-1 | TRBD1 | TRBV25-1 | NA | CASSEHGTGGPNTEAFF | TGTGCCAGCAGTGAACACGGGACAGGGGGTCCAAACACTGAAGCTTTCTTT
14 | TRBJ1-6 | TRBD1 | TRBV11-1 | many | CASSSDRSNSPLHF | TGTGCCAGCAGCTCGGACAGGAGTAATTCACCCCTCCACTTT
17 | TRBJ2-2 | TRBD2 | TRBV30 | NA | CAWSNQLAGGAGGELFF | TGTGCCTGGAGCAACCAACTAGCGGGGGGGGCAGGCGGGGAGCTGTTTTTT
15 | TRBJ1-4 | TRBD1 | TRBV7-8 | NA | CASSRTGGYGEKLFF | TGTGCCAGCAGCCGGACAGGGGGCTATGGTGAAAAACTGTTTTTT
13 | TRBJ2-7 | TRBD1 | TRBV30 | NA | CAWSADRGGEQYF | TGTGCCTGGAGTGCGGACAGGGGAGGCGAGCAGTACTTC
14 | TRBJ2-3 | NA | TRBV18 | once | CASSARSYTDTQYF | TGTGCCAGCTCAGCCCGAAGCTACACAGATACGCAGTATTTT
13 | TRBJ1-4 | TRBD1 | TRBV2 | NA | CASSRQGNEKLFF | TGTGCCAGCTCTCGACAGGGGAATGAAAAACTGTTTTTT
15 | TRBJ1-2 | TRBD1 | TRBV7-8 | NA | CASSQSRGGADGYTF | TGTGCCAGCAGCCAATCCAGAGGGGGCGCTGATGGCTACACCTTC
16 | TRBJ2-2 | NA | TRBV7-9 | NA | CASSLERAGFTGELFF | TGTGCCAGCAGCTTAGAAAGGGCGGGATTCACCGGGGAGCTGTTTTTT
14 | TRBJ1-2 | TRBD1 | TRBV4-1 | NA | CASSQGQGDYGYAF | TGCGCCAGCAGCCAAGGACAGGGAGACTATGGCTACGCCTTC
15 | TRBJ1-2 | NA | TRBV5-6 | NA | CASSLPGQSNYGYTF | TGTGCCAGCAGCTTGCCTGGACAGAGCAACTATGGCTACACCTTC
13 | TRBJ1-2 | NA | TRBV19 | NA | CASSIQGAKGYTF | TGTGCCAGTAGTATTCAAGGGGCGAAAGGCTACACCTTC
16 | TRBJ1-5 | NA | TRBV19 | NA | CASSPQALRSNQPQHF | TGTGCCAGTAGTCCCCAGGCCCTTCGGAGCAATCAGCCCCAGCATTTT
11 | TRBJ1-1 | NA | TRBV5-8 | NA | CASSFSREAFF | TGTGCCAGCAGCTTTTCGCGGGAAGCTTTCTTT
15 | TRBJ2-7 | TRBD1 | TRBV7-9 | NA | CASSPTRQGIDEQYF | TGTGCCAGCAGCCCAACCCGACAGGGGATCGACGAGCAGTACTTC
17 | TRBJ1-4 | TRBD1 | TRBV12-5 | NA | CASGLGPTGGRREKLFF | TGTGCTAGTGGTTTGGGACCAACAGGGGGCAGGAGAGAAAAACTGTTTTTT
17 | TRBJ2-1 | NA | TRBV4-1 | NA | CASSQELNMAAYNEQFF | TGCGCCAGCAGCCAAGAATTAAATATGGCAGCCTACAATGAGCAGTTCTTC
15 | TRBJ1-2 | TRBD1 | TRBV7-9 | NA | CASSFTGTGGHGYTF | TGTGCCAGCAGCTTTACCGGGACAGGGGGCCATGGCTACACCTTC
14 | TRBJ1-1 | NA | TRBV2 | NA | CASSVNRGDTEAFF | TGTGCCAGCAGTGTGAATAGGGGCGACACTGAAGCTTTCTTT
15 | TRBJ1-3 | TRBD1 | TRBV10-3 | once | CAISDPGQRGNTIYF | TGTGCCATCAGTGATCCGGGACAGAGGGGAAACACCATATATTTT
13 | TRBJ2-4 | NA | TRBV9 | NA | CASSALPENIQYF | TGTGCCAGCAGCGCCCTTCCCGAAAACATTCAGTACTTC
16 | TRBJ1-1 | NA | TRBV7-8 | NA | CASSLASTGFVTEAFF | TGTGCCAGCAGCTTAGCCTCTACAGGGTTTGTCACTGAAGCTTTCTTT
13 | TRBJ1-4 | NA | TRBV29-1 | NA | CSVGQSTNEKLFF | TGCAGCGTTGGACAGTCAACTAATGAAAAACTGTTTTTT
15 | TRBJ1-4 | NA | TRBV25-1 | NA | CASRGGPATNEKLFF | TGTGCCAGCCGTGGGGGCCCCGCAACTAATGAAAAACTGTTTTTT
15 | TRBJ1-2 | TRBD1 | TRBV6-1 | NA | CASSEARTGDYGYTF | TGTGCCAGCAGTGAAGCACGGACAGGGGATTATGGCTACACCTTC
15 | TRBJ2-3 | TRBD1 | TRBV19 | NA | CASSPSPGGSDTQYF | TGTGCCAGTAGTCCAAGTCCAGGGGGCTCAGATACGCAGTATTTT
15 | TRBJ1-2 | NA | TRBV7-2 | NA | CASSLNSGGDYGYTF | TGTGCCAGCAGCTTAAACTCGGGGGGCGACTATGGCTACACCTTC
14 | TRBJ2-3 | NA | TRBV5-1 | NA | CASSFGGTTDTQYF | TGCGCCAGCAGCTTTGGAGGAACCACAGATACGCAGTATTTT
11 | TRBJ1-2 | NA | TRBV29-1 | NA | CSVRFLDGYTF | TGCAGCGTTCGATTTCTAGATGGCTACACCTTC
15 | TRBJ2-7 | TRBD2 | TRBV19 | NA | CASSLMAGESYEQYF | TGTGCCAGTAGCCTCATGGCGGGGGAATCGTACGAGCAGTACTTC